The rows below give T cell receptor beta chains drawn from one sample of a study of cytomegalovirus exposure and HLA in healthy donors. Produced via immunoSEQ multiplex PCR; TCRdb's table is partial and in-frame only. The sample comprises some 150,000 clones, over 70% of which are singletons, and 8.5% to 10% rests with the top ten. Input material: PBMCs. Every receptor here comes from a man between 18 and 35 years old in good health and CMV-seropositive. Both conserved end residues are part of each CDR3. The D gene is left open where the match is weak. Some rows have no size entry. The others give once, few or many, or a class for an expanded clone.

size: few
length: 21
J: TRBJ1-5
V: TRBV4-2
D: -
CDR3: CASSRPSQDMSELGYDQPQHF
DNA: TGTGCCAGCAGCCGGCCCTCCCAGGACATGTCCGAATTGGGGTATGATCAGCCCCAGCATTTT

size: -
length: 13
J: TRBJ1-1
V: TRBV6-4
D: -
CDR3: CASSARENTEAFF
DNA: TGTGCCAGCAGTGCTCGGGAGAACACTGAAGCTTTCTTT

size: -
length: 15
J: TRBJ2-2
V: TRBV4-1
D: TRBD1
CDR3: CASSHWTGDTGELFF
DNA: TGCGCCAGCAGCCACTGGACAGGGGACACCGGGGAGCTGTTTTTT

size: -
length: 13
J: TRBJ1-1
V: TRBV7-9
D: -
CDR3: CASSLQGHTEAFF
DNA: TGTGCCAGCAGCCTACAGGGCCACACTGAAGCTTTCTTT

size: -
length: 14
J: TRBJ2-7
V: TRBV27
D: TRBD1
CDR3: CASSFGQGSYEQYF
DNA: TGTGCCAGCAGTTTCGGACAGGGGTCCTACGAGCAGTACTTC

size: -
length: 16
J: TRBJ1-6
V: TRBV27
D: -
CDR3: CASSFTPMVYNSPLHF
DNA: TGTGCCAGCAGTTTTACACCGATGGTCTATAATTCACCCCTCCACTTT

size: -
length: 13
J: TRBJ2-7
V: TRBV9
D: TRBD1
CDR3: CASSVSGGSFPYF
DNA: TGTGCCAGCAGCGTTTCAGGGGGTAGTTTTCCGTACTTC

size: once
length: 12
J: TRBJ2-7
V: TRBV5-1
D: -
CDR3: CASSADLYEQYF
DNA: TGCGCCAGCAGCGCGGATCTCTACGAGCAGTACTTC

size: -
length: 16
J: TRBJ1-3
V: TRBV6-6
D: -
CDR3: CASSSAGPGSGNTIYF
DNA: TGTGCCAGCAGTTCGGCGGGACCAGGCTCCGGAAACACCATATATTTT

size: -
length: 15
J: TRBJ1-1
V: TRBV9
D: -
CDR3: CASSVGGPGDPEAFF
DNA: TGTGCCAGCAGCGTAGGGGGTCCGGGGGACCCTGAAGCTTTCTTT

size: -
length: 15
J: TRBJ2-1
V: TRBV19
D: TRBD2
CDR3: CASSSIGRATDEQFF
DNA: TGTGCCAGTAGTTCCATCGGGAGGGCCACGGATGAGCAGTTCTTC

size: -
length: 13
J: TRBJ1-2
V: TRBV6-5
D: TRBD1
CDR3: CASSLRDRVGYTF
DNA: TGTGCCAGCAGCCTCCGGGACAGGGTTGGCTACACCTTC

size: -
length: 14
J: TRBJ2-4
V: TRBV9
D: TRBD2
CDR3: CASSEGTRANIQYF
DNA: TGTGCCAGCAGCGAAGGGACTAGAGCAAACATTCAGTACTTC

size: -
length: 15
J: TRBJ2-2
V: TRBV6-1
D: TRBD1
CDR3: CASSVAGGHTGELFF
DNA: TGTGCCAGCAGTGTTGCAGGGGGCCACACCGGGGAGCTGTTTTTT

size: -
length: 14
J: TRBJ2-7
V: TRBV13
D: TRBD1
CDR3: CASRLRQGIYEQYF
DNA: TGTGCCAGCAGACTAAGACAGGGGATTTACGAGCAGTACTTC

size: -
length: 17
J: TRBJ2-3
V: TRBV5-1
D: TRBD2
CDR3: CASSLALAGGFTDTQYF
DNA: TGCGCCAGCAGCTTGGCACTAGCGGGAGGGTTCACAGATACGCAGTATTTT

size: -
length: 13
J: TRBJ1-1
V: TRBV15
D: -
CDR3: CATSRVRNTEAFF
DNA: TGTGCCACCAGCAGAGTTAGGAACACTGAAGCTTTCTTT

size: -
length: 15
J: TRBJ2-3
V: TRBV6-4
D: -
CDR3: CASSDSRGGTDTQYF
DNA: TGTGCCAGCAGTGACTCCCGCGGGGGCACAGATACGCAGTATTTT

size: -
length: 15
J: TRBJ2-2
V: TRBV6-1
D: TRBD1
CDR3: CASSEARGNGGELFF
DNA: TGTGCCAGCAGTGAAGCCAGGGGGAACGGCGGGGAGCTGTTTTTT

size: -
length: 15
J: TRBJ1-1
V: TRBV19
D: TRBD1
CDR3: CASSRNWDRFTEAFF
DNA: TGTGCCAGTAGCCGAAATTGGGACAGGTTCACTGAAGCTTTCTTT

size: -
length: 18
J: TRBJ2-6
V: TRBV2
D: TRBD1
CDR3: CATGGADRGLSGANVLTF
DNA: TGTGCCACCGGAGGGGCGGACAGGGGGCTGTCTGGGGCCAACGTCCTGACTTTC

size: -
length: 13
J: TRBJ2-7
V: TRBV2
D: TRBD1
CDR3: CASSGTGAYEQYF
DNA: TGTGCCAGCAGCGGGACAGGGGCCTACGAGCAGTACTTC

size: -
length: 14
J: TRBJ1-1
V: TRBV29-1
D: -
CDR3: CSADSRTWNTEAFF
DNA: TGCAGCGCGGACAGTAGGACATGGAACACTGAAGCTTTCTTT